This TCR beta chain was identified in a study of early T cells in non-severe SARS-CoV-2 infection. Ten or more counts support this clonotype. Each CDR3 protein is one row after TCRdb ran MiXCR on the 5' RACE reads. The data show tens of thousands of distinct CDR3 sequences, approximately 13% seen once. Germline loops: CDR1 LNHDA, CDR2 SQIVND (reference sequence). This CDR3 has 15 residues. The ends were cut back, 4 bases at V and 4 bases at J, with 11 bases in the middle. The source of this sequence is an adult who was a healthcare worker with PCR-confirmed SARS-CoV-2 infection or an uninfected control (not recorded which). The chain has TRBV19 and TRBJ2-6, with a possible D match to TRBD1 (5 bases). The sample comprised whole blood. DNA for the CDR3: TGTGCCAGTAGTACAGGGTACTCCGGGGCCAACGTCCTGACTTTC. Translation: CASSTGYSGANVLTF.